Listed below are T cell receptor beta chains from one sample, sequenced in a study of shared T cell receptors in the human thymus. Clones were read by immunoSEQ multiplex PCR, and TCRdb kept only the in-frame ones, dropping some. The profile shows 500,000 to 750,000 clones, approximately 87% of them singletons. This sample also belongs to another study, concerning human thymus T cells.

Material: thymocytes. The origin of the receptors is a boy under two years old with a congenital heart defect. The CDR3 runs from the conserved cysteine through the conserved F or W. The D gene is left open where the match is weak. Size is omitted from some rows. Given values are once, few, many or a class for expanded clones.

clone_size d_call j_call v_call cdr3_aa cdr3_nt
NA TRBD1 TRBJ1-5 TRBV6-6 CASSLRTGDRPPQHF TGTGCCAGCAGCCTACGGACAGGGGATCGGCCGCCCCAGCATTTT
NA NA TRBJ1-6 TRBV18 CASSADRRSPLHF TGTGCCAGCTCAGCAGACAGGCGGTCACCCCTCCACTTT
few NA TRBJ2-7 TRBV19 CASSSHGSPGVAGYEQYF TGTGCCAGTAGTAGCCATGGATCGCCGGGAGTGGCGGGATACGAGCAGTACTTC
NA NA TRBJ2-3 TRBV9 CASSGYTDTQYF TGTGCCAGCAGCGGCTACACAGATACGCAGTATTTT
NA NA TRBJ2-1 TRBV4-2 CASSQDSGIVGVNEQFF TGTGCCAGCAGCCAAGATAGCGGCATAGTAGGGGTCAATGAGCAGTTCTTC
NA NA TRBJ1-1 TRBV19 CASSIQGGEAFF TGTGCCAGTAGTATACAGGGTGGTGAAGCTTTCTTT
NA TRBD2 TRBJ2-3 TRBV4-3 CASSQSTGTSGSKVDTQYF TGCGCCAGCAGCCAATCCACGGGGACTAGCGGGAGTAAAGTAGATACGCAGTATTTT
NA NA TRBJ2-7 TRBV6-5 CASSEVTGAYEQYF TGTGCCAGCAGTGAAGTCACCGGGGCCTACGAGCAGTACTTC
NA NA TRBJ2-7 TRBV19 CASSIKEPGEQYF TGTGCCAGTAGTATAAAGGAGCCGGGCGAGCAGTACTTC
once TRBD1 TRBJ1-5 TRBV6-1 CASSDRRDRGRSHQPQHF TGTGCCAGCAGTGATCGGAGGGACAGGGGGCGCTCCCATCAGCCCCAGCATTTT
NA NA TRBJ2-5 TRBV2 CASSERGEGQETQYF TGTGCCAGCAGTGAAAGGGGGGAGGGCCAGGAGACCCAGTACTTC
NA TRBD2 TRBJ2-3 TRBV28 CASSGSGRCHTQYF TGTGCCAGCAGTGGTAGCGGGAGATGTCATACGCAGTATTTT
NA TRBD1 TRBJ1-5 TRBV5-1 CASSSQGDQPQHF TGCGCCAGCAGCTCACAGGGGGATCAGCCCCAGCATTTT
NA NA TRBJ2-3 TRBV4-2 CASSQEAQNCTDTQYF TGTGCCAGCAGCCAAGAGGCCCAGAATTGCACAGATACGCAGTATTTT
NA TRBD2 TRBJ2-1 TRBV6-5 CASRPSGNEQFF TGTGCCAGCAGACCTAGCGGCAATGAGCAGTTCTTC
NA NA TRBJ2-7 TRBV4-1 CASSQESGTSSYEQYF TGCGCCAGCAGCCAAGAATCCGGGACTTCCTCCTACGAGCAGTACTTC
NA TRBD2 TRBJ2-2 TRBV27 CASSFPHSGRDTGELFF TGTGCCAGCAGTTTCCCTCATAGCGGGAGGGACACCGGGGAGCTGTTTTTT
NA TRBD2 TRBJ2-3 TRBV14 CARRASGLYTQYF TGTGCCAGACGGGCTAGCGGTCTATATACGCAGTATTTT
NA TRBD2 TRBJ2-7 TRBV10-3 CAISVAGRSYEQYF TGTGCCATCAGCGTAGCGGGGCGCTCCTACGAGCAGTACTTC
NA NA TRBJ2-7 TRBV6-6 CASSYGRGSSYEQYF TGTGCCAGCAGTTACGGGCGGGGTAGCTCCTACGAGCAGTACTTC
NA TRBD2 TRBJ2-1 TRBV5-4 CASSLASGSHEQFF TGTGCCAGCAGCTTGGCTAGCGGGAGCCATGAGCAGTTCTTC
NA TRBD2 TRBJ2-1 TRBV10-3 CAIRGPLREREIFGNEQFF TGTGCCATCAGGGGGCCCTTGAGGGAGCGGGAGATTTTTGGAAATGAGCAGTTCTTC
once TRBD2 TRBJ2-3 TRBV28 CASSLTGRLAGGPTDTQYF TGTGCCAGCAGTCTAACCGGGAGACTAGCGGGAGGGCCAACAGATACGCAGTATTTT
NA TRBD2 TRBJ2-2 TRBV9 CASSVRRAASGRNTGELFF TGTGCCAGCAGCGTCCGCAGGGCGGCTAGCGGGAGGAACACCGGGGAGCTGTTTTTT
NA TRBD1 TRBJ1-2 TRBV29-1 CSAGTGPSGYTF TGCAGTGCCGGGACAGGCCCCTCCGGCTACACCTTC
NA NA TRBJ1-1 TRBV2 CAGGLPMNTEAFF TGTGCCGGCGGCTTGCCCATGAACACTGAAGCTTTCTTT
once TRBD1 TRBJ2-7 TRBV30 CAWSLSGTGEFEQYF TGTGCCTGGAGTCTCTCCGGGACAGGGGAGTTCGAGCAGTACTTC
once TRBD2 TRBJ2-2 TRBV27 CASSSWLAGATNTGELFF TGTGCCAGCAGTTCGTGGCTAGCGGGAGCCACGAACACCGGGGAGCTGTTTTTT
once TRBD2 TRBJ2-7 TRBV27 CASSSGLAGRWSYEQYF TGTGCCAGCAGTTCGGGACTAGCGGGACGATGGTCCTACGAGCAGTACTTC
NA NA TRBJ2-1 TRBV27 CASRPGGHRDSEQFF TGTGCCAGCAGGCCGGGGGGGCATCGGGACAGCGAGCAGTTCTTC
NA NA TRBJ2-4 TRBV2 CASSATRLKNIQYF TGTGCCAGCAGTGCTACGCGCCTAAAAAACATTCAGTACTTC
NA NA TRBJ1-1 TRBV11-3 CASTLSSGENTEAFF TGTGCCAGCACCCTGTCCTCGGGGGAGAACACTGAAGCTTTCTTT
once TRBD2 TRBJ2-7 TRBV7-2 CASSLGTSGRVHEQYF TGTGCCAGCAGCTTAGGGACTAGCGGGAGAGTACACGAGCAGTACTTC
NA TRBD2 TRBJ2-7 TRBV14 CASSPLPRTSPTDYEQYF TGTGCCAGCAGCCCCTTACCGAGGACTAGCCCCACCGACTACGAGCAGTACTTC
NA NA TRBJ1-3 TRBV11-2 CASSWLNRFENTIYF TGTGCCAGCAGTTGGCTCAACAGGTTTGAAAACACCATATATTTT
NA TRBD2 TRBJ2-2 TRBV28 CASSLTSGRTLNTGELFF TGTGCCAGCAGCTTGACTAGCGGGAGAACCCTGAACACCGGGGAGCTGTTTTTT
NA TRBD1 TRBJ1-2 TRBV11-3 CASSLDLRGRRYGYTF TGTGCCAGCAGCTTAGATCTTAGGGGGCGTCGGTATGGCTACACCTTC
NA NA TRBJ1-2 TRBV2 CASRAQTGFPICSYTF TGTGCCAGCAGGGCCCAGACAGGCTTCCCCATATGTAGCTACACCTTC
NA NA TRBJ1-1 TRBV18 CASSPGTPNTEAFF TGTGCCAGCTCACCAGGGACACCGAACACTGAAGCTTTCTTT
NA NA TRBJ2-5 TRBV29-1 CSVAIQGGVGETQYF TGCAGCGTCGCAATACAGGGGGGGGTCGGGGAGACCCAGTACTTC
once NA TRBJ1-6 TRBV27 CASSFVLNSPLHF TGTGCCAGCAGTTTCGTTCTTAATTCACCCCTCCACTTT
NA NA TRBJ1-1 TRBV13 CASSLGTGAFF TGTGCCAGCAGCTTAGGGACGGGTGCTTTCTTT
NA NA TRBJ1-1 TRBV11-1 CASSLKPTRGEAFF TGTGCCAGCAGCCTAAAGCCTACAAGGGGTGAAGCTTTCTTT
NA TRBD1 TRBJ1-6 TRBV2 CASRKTGGNNNSPLHF TGTGCCAGCAGGAAGACAGGGGGCAATAATAATTCACCCCTCCACTTT
NA TRBD2 TRBJ2-5 TRBV6-5 CASSYRGGTYGETQYF TGTGCCAGCAGTTACCGGGGGGGGACGTACGGAGAGACCCAGTACTTC
NA TRBD1 TRBJ2-2 TRBV28 CASSWTGANTGELFF TGTGCCAGCAGTTGGACAGGGGCGAACACCGGGGAGCTGTTTTTT
NA TRBD2 TRBJ2-5 TRBV7-7 CASSHSPFSGGLRETQYF TGTGCTAGCAGCCATAGCCCCTTTAGCGGGGGATTACGAGAGACCCAGTACTTC
NA NA TRBJ2-3 TRBV12-5 CASGTGGVADTQYF TGTGCTAGTGGAACCGGAGGGGTCGCAGATACGCAGTATTTT
NA NA TRBJ2-2 TRBV7-8 CASRRDGSNTGELFF TGTGCCAGCAGGCGGGACGGAAGCAACACCGGGGAGCTGTTTTTT
NA NA TRBJ2-2 TRBV30 CAWSPGPDTGELFF TGTGCCTGGTCCCCAGGGCCGGACACCGGGGAGCTGTTTTTT
NA TRBD2 TRBJ2-2 TRBV13 CASSLTSGRVTGELFF TGTGCCAGCAGCCTCACTAGCGGGAGGGTGACCGGGGAGCTGTTTTTT
NA NA TRBJ2-5 TRBV2 CASSGVGSEGETQYF TGTGCCAGCAGTGGAGTTGGTAGCGAGGGAGAGACCCAGTACTTC
NA NA TRBJ1-1 TRBV2 CASIKGGGRHTEAFF TGTGCCAGCATCAAGGGTGGAGGGCGGCACACTGAAGCTTTCTTT
NA TRBD2 TRBJ2-1 TRBV10-2 CASRRGLAGYNEQFF TGCGCCAGCCGCCGGGGGCTAGCGGGGTACAATGAGCAGTTCTTC
NA NA TRBJ2-3 TRBV19 CASSDRGNGTDTQYF TGTGCCAGTAGCGACCGAGGGAACGGCACAGATACGCAGTATTTT
NA NA TRBJ1-2 TRBV7-9 CASSLVTANYGYTF TGTGCCAGCAGCTTAGTAACAGCTAACTATGGCTACACCTTC
NA TRBD2 TRBJ2-7 TRBV6-1 CASSVAGGPIEIPYEQYF TGTGCCAGCAGTGTAGCGGGAGGCCCCATTGAAATCCCCTACGAGCAGTACTTC